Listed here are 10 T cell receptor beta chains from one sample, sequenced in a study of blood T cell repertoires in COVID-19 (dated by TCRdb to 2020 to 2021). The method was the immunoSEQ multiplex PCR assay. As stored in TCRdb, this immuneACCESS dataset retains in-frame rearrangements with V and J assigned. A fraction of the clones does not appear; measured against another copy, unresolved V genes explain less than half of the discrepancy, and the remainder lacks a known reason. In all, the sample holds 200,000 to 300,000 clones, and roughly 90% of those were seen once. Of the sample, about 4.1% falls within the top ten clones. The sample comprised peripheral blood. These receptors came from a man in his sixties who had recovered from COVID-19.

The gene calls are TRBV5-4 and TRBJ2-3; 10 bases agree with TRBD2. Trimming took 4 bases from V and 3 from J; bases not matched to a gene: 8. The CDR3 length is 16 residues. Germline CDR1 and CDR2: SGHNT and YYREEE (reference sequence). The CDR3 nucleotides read TGTGCCAGCAGCGTGAAGCGGGGGGGCGGGACAGATACGCAGTATTTT. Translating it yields CASSVKRGGGTDTQYF.

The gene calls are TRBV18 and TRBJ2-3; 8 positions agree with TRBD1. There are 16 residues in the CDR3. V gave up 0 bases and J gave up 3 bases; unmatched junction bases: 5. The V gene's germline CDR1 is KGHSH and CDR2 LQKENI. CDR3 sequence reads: CASSPPRQGRTDTQYF. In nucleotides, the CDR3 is TGTGCCAGCTCACCACCCCGACAGGGGAGGACAGATACGCAGTATTTT.

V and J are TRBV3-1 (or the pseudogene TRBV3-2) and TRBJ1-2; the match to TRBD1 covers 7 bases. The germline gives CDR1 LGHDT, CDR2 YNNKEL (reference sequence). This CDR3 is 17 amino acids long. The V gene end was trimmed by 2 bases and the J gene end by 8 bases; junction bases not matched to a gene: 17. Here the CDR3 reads CASSQPLQDRSSRGYTF. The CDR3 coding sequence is TGTGCCAGCAGCCAACCCTTACAGGACAGGAGTTCGAGAGGCTACACCTTC.

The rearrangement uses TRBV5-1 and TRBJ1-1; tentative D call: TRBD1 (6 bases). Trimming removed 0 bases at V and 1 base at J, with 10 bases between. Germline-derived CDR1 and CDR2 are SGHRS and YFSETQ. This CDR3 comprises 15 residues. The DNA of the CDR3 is TGCGCCAGCAGCTTGGTTGTAGGGGGGAACACTGAAGCTTTCTTT. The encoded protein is CASSLVVGGNTEAFF. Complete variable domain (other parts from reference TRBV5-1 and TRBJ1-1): KAGVTQTPRYLIKTRGQQVTLSCSPISGHRSVSWYQQTPGQGLQFLFEYFSETQRNKGNFPGRFSGRQFSNSRSEMNVSTLELGDSALYLCASSLVVGGNTEAFFGQGTRLTVV.

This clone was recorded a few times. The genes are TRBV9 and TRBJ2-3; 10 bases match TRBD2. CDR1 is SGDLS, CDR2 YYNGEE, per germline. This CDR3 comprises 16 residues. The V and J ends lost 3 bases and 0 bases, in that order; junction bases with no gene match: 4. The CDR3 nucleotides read TGTGCCAGCAGCGCTAGGACTAGCGGAAGCACAGATACGCAGTATTTT. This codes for CASSARTSGSTDTQYF.

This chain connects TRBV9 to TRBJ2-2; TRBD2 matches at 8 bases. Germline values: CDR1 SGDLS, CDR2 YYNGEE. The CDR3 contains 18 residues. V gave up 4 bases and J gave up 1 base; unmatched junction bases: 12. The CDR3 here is CASSIPLSGVGNTGELFF. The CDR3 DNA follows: TGTGCCAGCAGCATACCACTTAGCGGGGTCGGGAACACCGGGGAGCTGTTTTTT.

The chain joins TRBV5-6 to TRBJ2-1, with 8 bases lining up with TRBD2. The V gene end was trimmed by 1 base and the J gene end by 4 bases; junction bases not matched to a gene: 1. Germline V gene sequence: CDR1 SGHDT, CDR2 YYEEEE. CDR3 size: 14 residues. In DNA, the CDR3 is TGTGCCAGCAGCTTGACTAGCGGTTACAATGAGCAGTTCTTC. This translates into CASSLTSGYNEQFF.

The CDR3 protein is CASSLARARTGGTGELFF. CDR3 coding DNA: TGTGCCAGCAGCTTAGCACGCGCTCGAACCGGGGGCACCGGGGAGCTGTTTTTT. This chain joins TRBV11-1 and TRBJ2-2; possibly TRBD2 for D (6 bases). V was cut by 0 bases and J by 4 bases, with 18 bases left in between. The germline gives CDR1 SGHAT, CDR2 FQDESV (reference sequence). This CDR3 is 18 amino acids long.

CDR3 coding DNA: TGTGCCAGCAGCTTGCTCCGACAATCATCCTACGAGCAGTACTTC. Translated, it gives CASSLLRQSSYEQYF. V gene TRBV7-3 combines with J gene TRBJ2-7; D is uncertain. V shed 3 bases and J shed 1 base, with 13 bases lying between them. In germline, CDR1 is SGHTA, CDR2 FQGTGA. The CDR3 has 15 amino acids.

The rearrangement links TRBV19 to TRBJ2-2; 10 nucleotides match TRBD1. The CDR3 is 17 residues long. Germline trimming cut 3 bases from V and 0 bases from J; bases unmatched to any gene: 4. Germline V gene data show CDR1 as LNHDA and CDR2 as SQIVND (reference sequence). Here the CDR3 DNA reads TGTGCCAGTAGTATCCCGACAGGGGGCGCGAACACCGGGGAGCTGTTTTTT. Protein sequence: CASSIPTGGANTGELFF.